This T cell receptor beta chain was profiled in a study of T cell responses to AZD1222 COVID-19 vaccine (dated by TCRdb to about 2021). About the investigation overall: AZD1222 recipients with second doses at about 4 weeks or about 12 weeks were pooled, because spike-specific TCR depth and breadth did not differ between schedules. A total of 233 trial participants underwent TCR sequencing, of whom 207 had received two doses of AZD1222 and roughly 26 had received two doses of the MenACWY control vaccine. Trial participants were enrolled by age into subgroups of 18-55, 56-69 and 70-plus years, and around 150, 28 and 57 TCR-sequenced participants, respectively, were included in these subgroups. Overall results and qualifications from the work: The 56-69-year group was small, and its depth increase did not reach significance, likely because of low power. Because no day 14 peak-response samples were available, the repertoires could be characterized only after the peak T cell response. Conclusions about previously exposed vaccinees are limited, since just 6 or 7 AZD1222 recipients were seropositive for SARS-CoV-2 at baseline. Vaccine-associated CD4 TCRs spanned the whole spike protein, with dominant responses in regions 160-218 and 743-854. Participants were mostly white British and included more females than males, and it was suggested by the authors that clonal diversity may have been underestimated. Reportedly, almost half of the unique spike-specific TCRs recognized epitopes lying outside the regions that are mutated in the B.1.351 and B.1.1.7 variants. After two AZD1222 doses, spike-specific TCR breadth and depth were significantly higher than at day 0 and than in MenACWY recipients.

The meaning of the sample's time point label: baseline before first vaccination. Samples from vaccinated people were obtained from the UK trials COV001 and COV002, which included a single-blind randomized controlled phase 2/3 trial of AZD1222 (ChAdOx1 nCoV-19) in healthy adults. For TCRbeta chain sequencing, PBMC samples were collected from trial participants at day 0 and at day 28 after the second dose. Looking up the germline V gene yields CDR1 MNHNS and CDR2 SASEGT. Taken from cysteine to phenylalanine, the CDR3 has 16 residues. The retained sequence is limited to the CDR3, 48 bases, with the frame set at the first base. V drops 4 bases and J drops 6 bases, leaving 19 bases in between. Note on this clone: The specificity of this receptor is unknown. Base qualities were left out, and no much larger clone turns up one base away.

The CDR3 regions of human TCRbeta chains were analyzed by immunosequencing. Concerning the study's data processing: Repertoire TCRs were matched against a reference library of SARS-CoV-2-specific TCRs generated with the MIRA antigen-specificity platform. Breadth was defined as the fraction of unique TCRs that were SARS-CoV-2-associated, and depth was defined as the fraction of total T cells that were SARS-CoV-2-associated. Each spike-specific TCR was assigned to its reactive spike region and to a CD4 or CD8 class using the MIRA data. Log10-transformed breadth and depth values were compared by one-way ANOVA with Sidak's multiple comparisons tests. The immuneACCESS repertoire file appears here via TCRdb, limited to in-frame rearrangements. These files lack a portion of the clones; in checked studies, under half of the deficit traces to unresolved V genes, and the cause of the others is not known. That table is the source of V, J and clone size, and D and trimming were worked out from the DNA. This sample gives around 71,000 clones in total; about 82% of them show up just once. The top ten constitute around 2.8% of the sample.

The sequence links TRBV6-1 to TRBJ1-5; D gene: possibly TRBD1, on 6 matching bases. The sample in question was peripheral blood, obtained on day 0 of AZD1222 vaccination. This TCR was sampled from an adult in good health. CDR3 sequence: CASSGGAKDGSQPQHF. The DNA is TGTGCCAGCAGTGGGGGGGCCAAGGACGGGAGTCAGCCCCAGCATTTT.